This T cell receptor beta chain was sequenced in a study of OX40 agonist ivuxolimab in advanced cancers. TCRdb keeps only in-frame clones here, not all; method: immunoSEQ multiplex PCR. The sample includes fewer than 90,000 clones, around 90% of them seen just once. Peripheral blood came from all dose cohorts at three timepoints. Broader study findings: Expanded peripheral T-cell antigen specificity went undetermined.

As concerns this clone: The target antigen is unknown.

The input for sequencing was CD4+ or CD8+ T cells sorted from blood, taken in a trial of the OX40 agonist ivuxolimab. The TCR originated in an adult with an advanced solid tumor such as melanoma, head and neck, liver or kidney cancer.

The CDR3 protein is CASSQGAGGQETQYF. The CDR3 nucleotides read TGCGCCAGCAGCCAAGGAGCCGGGGGCCAAGAGACCCAGTACTTC. The genes are TRBV4-1 and TRBJ2-5; D may be TRBD2 (6 bases). V dropped 1 base and J dropped 1 base, with 10 bases sitting between them. This CDR3 is built from 15 residues. In germline, CDR1 is MGHRA, CDR2 YSYEKL.